This T cell receptor beta chain comes out of a study of shared clonotypes between healthy human individuals (dated by TCRdb to 2019 to 2021). Background for the entire study: The cohort comprised a couple of women and a few men aged 18 to 49 years. Per donor, three plates each were used for CD4 naive and CD4 memory, two for CD8 naive, and one for CD8 memory. To estimate repertoire size and how much clonotype sharing occurs between individuals, the study deeply sequenced the blood TCR repertoires of a handful of healthy adults. To increase sequencing depth and limit assay-specific biases, different laboratories used diverse techniques to prepare libraries and sequence TCR repertoires. Leukapheresis yielded between about 0.94 and 9.5 billion PBMCs per donor. General findings and caveats noted by the study authors: Naive subsets generally had larger estimated clonotype richness than memory subsets. Sharing across a handful of donors was observed for roughly 5.4% of naive CD4, 3.5% of naive CD8, about 2.3% of memory CD4, and roughly 0.4% of memory CD8 clonotypes. Sampling was restricted to blood, and TCR repertoires in tissue are likely to differ from TCR repertoires in blood. Rarefaction of sorted-subset datasets indicated incomplete sequencing despite the large sequencing depth. Pairwise subsampling indicated that sequencing depth was expected to affect the degree of clonotype sharing among donors. Compared with non-shared clonotypes, the clonotypes found in all four sorted-subset donors had higher generation probabilities. Because the study included only a small number of donors, the genetic and exposure-history diversity represented was limited.

Regarding this clone: Its antigen is currently not known. The record has no base qualities; no much larger clone is one base away.

The donors were healthy, HIV-negative adults who had no recently reported acute infections or vaccinations. Every donor was a Caucasian adult living in Nashville, Tennessee, USA. CD4+ T cells were enriched by magnetic negative selection, after which naive cells were positively selected on CD45RA and the negative fraction was taken as the memory subset. After blood collection by leukapheresis, PBMCs were isolated using Ficoll-Histopaque density gradient centrifugation and then cryopreserved in the vapor phase of liquid nitrogen. Analytical flow cytometry was used to check the purity and quantity of every magnetically sorted T cell population. Genomic DNA was isolated from every sorted fraction and measured by UV absorbance on a Nanodrop 2000c. Using the deep immunoSEQ assay, multiplex PCR amplified TCR CDR3 regions from genomic DNA. Extracted genomic DNA from each cell subset was distributed evenly across all wells of several immunoSEQ 96-well plates, and each plate was treated as a replicate. For sorted subsets, around 200 ng genomic DNA, equal to tens of thousands of T cell genomes, was loaded into each replicate PCR. Purified libraries were measured with a Qubit 3.0 fluorometer, size-checked on a Bioanalyzer 2100, and measured again with the KAPA Library Quantification kit. Each immunoSEQ 96-well plate was sequenced on its own single-read 150-cycle Illumina NextSeq 550 flow cell. Under the source paper's analysis protocol: Because only junctional sequences without quality scores were contained in the immunoSEQ output, filtering matching that applied to full-length reads could not be performed. Sequences were annotated with PyIR, a Python wrapper for IgBLAST v1.9, using IMGT germline references to assign V/J genes and CDR3. Reads with weak V/J assignments (E-value above 1e-6), missing CDR3, stop codons, out-of-frame junctions, or ambiguous translated residues were removed. V3J clonotypes were defined as sequences sharing the same inferred V gene, J gene, and CDR3 amino acid sequence. Percentage overlap between repertoires was calculated by dividing the number of shared unique clonotypes by the size of the smaller repertoire. RTK rarefaction, the Chao1 estimator, and Recon v2.1 estimates of unobserved clonotypes were used to assess repertoire richness. Generation probabilities for all TCRbeta clonotypes obtained by the gDNA method from several donors were computed using OLGA. Not all clones reach the TCRdb copy of this immuneACCESS table, which keeps in-frame sequences only. Checked studies attribute under half of the gap to unresolved V genes and leave the rest unexplained. D and trimming were read from the DNA, whereas the V and J calls and clone size are those reported in that table. The table for this sample lists roughly 500,000 clones; roughly 95% of them were counted only once. The ten largest account for 0.06% of the sample.

V loses 0 bases of germline sequence and J loses 4 bases, and the interval between the two ends is 15 bases. The germline V gene (reference sequence) specifies LNHNV as CDR1 and YYDKDF as CDR2. Counted from cysteine to phenylalanine, this CDR3 has 16 amino acids. The kept DNA is CDR3 alone, 48 bases in frame from the first base. The TCR was taken from a woman aged 25 to 45 in good health. The sequence joins TRBV15 to TRBJ1-2; TRBD1 is perhaps the D gene, given 6 matching bases. The sequenced sample consisted of naive CD4+ T cells sorted from blood. Explained via the paper, the cell subset or site label denotes: CD45RA+ positively selected. The nucleotide sequence reads as follows: TGTGCCACCAGCAGAGATAAAGGACAGCAACTCTATGGCTACACCTTC. This is translated as CATSRDKGQQLYGYTF. Full variable domain (CDR3 extended with the reference TRBV15 and TRBJ1-2 proteins): DAMVIQNPRYQVTQFGKPVTLSCSQTLNHNVMYWYQQKSSQAPKLLFHYYDKDFNNEADTPDNFQSRRPNTSFCFLDIRSPGLGDTAMYLCATSRDKGQQLYGYTFGSGTRLTVV.